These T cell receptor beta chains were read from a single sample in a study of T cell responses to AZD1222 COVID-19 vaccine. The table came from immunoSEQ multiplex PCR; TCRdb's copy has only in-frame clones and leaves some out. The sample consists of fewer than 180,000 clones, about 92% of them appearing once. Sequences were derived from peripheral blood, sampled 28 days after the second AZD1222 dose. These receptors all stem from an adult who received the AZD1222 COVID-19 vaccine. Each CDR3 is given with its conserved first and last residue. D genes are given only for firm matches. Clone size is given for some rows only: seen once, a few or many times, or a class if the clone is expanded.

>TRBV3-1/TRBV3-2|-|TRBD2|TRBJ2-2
CASSQEGFMAGGIGELFF
TGTGCCAGCAGCCAAGAGGGTTTTATGGCGGGAGGGATCGGGGAGCTGTTTTTT
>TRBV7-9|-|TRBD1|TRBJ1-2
CASSLGQGDYTF
TGTGCCAGCAGCTTAGGACAGGGAGACTACACCTTC
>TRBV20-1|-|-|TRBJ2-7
CSAGEASSLSVPNF
TGCAGTGCTGGTGAAGCGTCGAGTCTCTCCGTTCCGAACTTC
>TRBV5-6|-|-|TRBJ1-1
CASSLRGLPEAFF
TGTGCCAGCAGCTTACGGGGCTTGCCTGAAGCTTTCTTT
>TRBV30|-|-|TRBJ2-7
CAWSADSSYEQYF
TGTGCCTGGAGTGCGGACAGCTCCTACGAGCAGTACTTC
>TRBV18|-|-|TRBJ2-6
CASSPWAKAVSGANVLTF
TGTGCCAGCTCACCCTGGGCTAAGGCCGTTTCTGGGGCCAACGTCCTGACTTTC
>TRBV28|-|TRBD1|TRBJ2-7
CASSLIQGWQSSYEQYF
TGTGCCAGCAGTCTCATACAGGGGTGGCAGAGCTCCTACGAGCAGTACTTC
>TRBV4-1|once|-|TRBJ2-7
CASSQDRAGGSYEQYF
TGCGCCAGCAGCCAAGATAGGGCAGGAGGCTCCTACGAGCAGTACTTC
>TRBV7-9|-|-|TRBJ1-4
CASSLVGGQEKLFF
TGTGCCAGCAGCCTCGTAGGGGGTCAGGAAAAACTGTTTTTT
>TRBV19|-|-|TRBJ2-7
CARCSYRPSEQYF
TGTGCCAGATGTTCTTACCGTCCCTCCGAGCAGTACTTC
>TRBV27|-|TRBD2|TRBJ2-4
CASSLRREAKNIQYF
TGTGCCAGCAGTTTACGGCGGGAGGCCAAAAACATTCAGTACTTC
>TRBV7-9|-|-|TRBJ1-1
CASSLREGEAFF
TGTGCCAGCAGCTTAAGGGAGGGTGAAGCTTTCTTT
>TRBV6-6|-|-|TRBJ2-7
CASSYSKSQQRQYF
TGTGCCAGCAGTTACTCGAAGTCCCAACAACGGCAGTACTTC
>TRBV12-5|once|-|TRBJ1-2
CASGFPNQGNYGYTF
TGTGCTAGTGGTTTCCCGAACCAGGGTAACTATGGCTACACCTTC
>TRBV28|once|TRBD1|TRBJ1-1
CASSRGGDTEAFF
TGTGCCAGCAGTCGAGGGGGCGACACTGAAGCTTTCTTT
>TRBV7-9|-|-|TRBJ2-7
CASSLGVNGPFEQYF
TGTGCCAGCAGCTTAGGAGTCAACGGTCCTTTCGAGCAGTACTTC
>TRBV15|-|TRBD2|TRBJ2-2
CATSKPGTSGIGNTGELFF
TGTGCCACCAGCAAACCCGGGACTAGCGGGATTGGGAACACCGGGGAGCTGTTTTTT
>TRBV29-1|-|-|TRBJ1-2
CSVALGSLDYGYTF
TGCAGCGTTGCACTGGGATCGCTGGACTATGGCTACACCTTC
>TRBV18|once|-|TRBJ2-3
CASSPRPDTQYF
TGTGCCAGCTCACCGAGGCCAGATACGCAGTATTTT
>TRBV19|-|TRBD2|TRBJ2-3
CASSRSGNTDTQYF
TGTGCCAGTAGTAGAAGCGGGAACACAGATACGCAGTATTTT
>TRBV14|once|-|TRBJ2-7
CASSQGSRAPYEQYF
TGTGCCAGCAGCCAAGGTTCACGGGCGCCCTACGAGCAGTACTTC
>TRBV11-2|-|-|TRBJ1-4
CASSSNWDEKLFF
TGTGCCAGCAGCTCAAATTGGGATGAAAAACTGTTTTTT
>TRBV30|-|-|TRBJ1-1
CAWSVGGGAFF
TGTGCCTGGAGCGTAGGAGGGGGAGCTTTCTTT
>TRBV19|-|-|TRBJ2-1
CASSPLGVSGWNEQFF
TGTGCCAGTAGTCCGCTGGGGGTTTCGGGATGGAATGAGCAGTTCTTC
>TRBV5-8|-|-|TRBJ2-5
CASSFSVFQETQYF
TGTGCCAGCAGCTTCTCGGTTTTCCAAGAGACCCAGTACTTC
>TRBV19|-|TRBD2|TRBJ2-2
CASTSILAGGNTGELFF
TGTGCCAGTACCTCAATACTAGCGGGAGGGAACACCGGGGAGCTGTTTTTT
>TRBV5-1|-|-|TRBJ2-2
CASSLTGSVPGELFF
TGCGCCAGCAGCTTGACAGGGAGCGTCCCCGGGGAGCTGTTTTTT
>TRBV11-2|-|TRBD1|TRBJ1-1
CASSLRGTGVVYTEAFF
TGTGCCAGCAGCCTCCGCGGGACAGGGGTGGTGTACACTGAAGCTTTCTTT
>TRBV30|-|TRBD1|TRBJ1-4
CAWSHRGGNEKLFF
TGTGCCTGGAGTCACAGGGGGGGTAATGAAAAACTGTTTTTT
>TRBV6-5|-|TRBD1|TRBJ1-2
CASSYPGQGYGYTF
TGTGCCAGCAGTTACCCTGGACAGGGATACGGCTACACCTTC
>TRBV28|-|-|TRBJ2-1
CASSPPPGDEQFF
TGTGCCAGCAGTCCCCCCCCAGGGGATGAGCAGTTCTTC
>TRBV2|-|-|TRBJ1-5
CASSTGNQPQHF
TGTGCCAGCAGCACAGGAAATCAGCCCCAGCATTTT
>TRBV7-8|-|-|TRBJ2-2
CASSLSTRTSSTGELFF
TGTGCCAGCAGCTTATCCACCCGAACCTCCAGCACCGGGGAGCTGTTTTTT
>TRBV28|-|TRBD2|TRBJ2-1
CASSLLAGGPNEQFF
TGTGCCAGCAGTCTTTTAGCGGGAGGGCCGAATGAGCAGTTCTTC
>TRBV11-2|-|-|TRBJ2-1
CASSLLVPGPYRQFF
TGTGCCAGCAGCTTATTAGTCCCGGGACCCTATAGGCAGTTCTTC
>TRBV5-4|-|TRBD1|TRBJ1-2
CASSLPGQGSGGYTF
TGTGCCAGCAGCTTACCGGGACAGGGATCGGGAGGCTACACCTTC
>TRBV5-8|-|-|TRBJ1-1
CASSDGRLGTEAFF
TGTGCCAGCAGCGACGGACGGCTGGGAACTGAAGCTTTCTTT
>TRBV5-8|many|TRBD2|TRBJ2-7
CASSFAGGLDEQYF
TGTGCCAGCAGCTTCGCGGGAGGGCTGGACGAGCAGTACTTC
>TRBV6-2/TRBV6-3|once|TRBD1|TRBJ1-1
CASSYKGQGAKTEAFF
TGTGCCAGCAGTTACAAGGGACAGGGGGCGAAGACTGAAGCTTTCTTT
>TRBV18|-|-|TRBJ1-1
CASSPIPRASNTEAFF
TGTGCCAGCTCACCGATTCCGAGGGCGTCGAACACTGAAGCTTTCTTT